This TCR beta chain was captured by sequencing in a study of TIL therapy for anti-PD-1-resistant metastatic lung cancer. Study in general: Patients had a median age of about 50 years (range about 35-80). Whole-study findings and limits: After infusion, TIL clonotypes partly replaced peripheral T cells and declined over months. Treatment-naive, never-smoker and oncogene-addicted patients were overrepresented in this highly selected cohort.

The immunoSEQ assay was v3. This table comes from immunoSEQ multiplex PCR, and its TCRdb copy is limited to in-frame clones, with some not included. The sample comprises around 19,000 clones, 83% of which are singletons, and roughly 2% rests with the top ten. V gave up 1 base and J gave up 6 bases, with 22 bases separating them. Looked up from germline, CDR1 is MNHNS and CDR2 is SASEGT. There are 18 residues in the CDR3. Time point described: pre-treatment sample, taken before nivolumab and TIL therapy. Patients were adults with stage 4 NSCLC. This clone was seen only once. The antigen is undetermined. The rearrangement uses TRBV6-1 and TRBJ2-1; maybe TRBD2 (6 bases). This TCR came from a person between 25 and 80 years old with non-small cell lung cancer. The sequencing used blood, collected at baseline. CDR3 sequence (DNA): TGTGCCAGCAGTGAAGAGATTAGTAGGGGACTGGTGGGCAATGAGCAGTTCTTC. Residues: CASSEEISRGLVGNEQFF.